This T cell receptor beta chain was documented in a study of beta chain features in type 1 diabetes. Turning to the study itself: On cell yields, gender and age, patients and healthy donors were similar.

Sequenced material consisted of expressed TCRB transcripts (all of the isolated RNA was reverse transcribed). This table comes from immunoSEQ multiplex PCR, and its TCRdb copy is limited to in-frame clones, with some not included. The sample records 300,000 to 350,000 clones, 6.5% to 10% being singletons. Sort purity for all populations was recorded as exceeding 98%. The V and J ends lost 5 bases and 3 bases respectively, with 13 bases between them. This CDR3 has 14 amino acids. Germline CDR1 and CDR2: SGHTA and FQGNSA. The V and J genes are TRBV7-2 and TRBJ2-5; the D gene could be TRBD1 or TRBD2 (5 bases each). The source is a woman aged 18-35 years in good health. The specimen sequenced was central memory CD4+ T cells from blood. The CDR3 DNA reads as TGTGCCAGCAGCAGATCGGGACCTAAAGAGACCCAGTACTTC. It yields the protein CASSRSGPKETQYF.